The entry that follows covers one T cell receptor (beta chain) sequence. Its cognate antigen has yet to be identified. No much larger clone is present one base from it, and per-base qualities are unavailable. The entry originates in a study of T cell responses to AZD1222 COVID-19 vaccine (dated by TCRdb to the early 2020s). In the study overall: A total of more than 230 trial participants underwent TCR sequencing, of whom roughly 210 had received two doses of AZD1222 and 26 had received two doses of the MenACWY control vaccine. Enrollment into the trials was organized by age into subgroups of 18-55, 56-69 and 70-plus years, and those subgroups contained roughly 150, 30 and 60 TCR-sequenced participants, respectively.

Overall study outcomes, separate from this receptor: Participants were mostly white British, with more females than males. The authors suggested clonal diversity may have been underestimated. Because no samples from the day 14 peak response were available, repertoires could be characterized only after the peak T cell response. Epitopes outside the regions mutated in the B.1.351 and B.1.1.7 variants were reportedly recognized by nearly half of the unique spike-specific TCRs. The 56-69-year group was small, and its depth increase did not reach significance, likely because of low power. A significant rise in spike-specific TCR breadth and depth was observed after two AZD1222 doses relative to day 0 and relative to MenACWY recipients. Conclusions about previously exposed vaccinees are limited because only six or seven AZD1222 recipients were SARS-CoV-2 seropositive at baseline. The vaccine-associated CD4 TCRs covered the entire spike protein, and the dominant responses fell in regions 160-218 and 743-854.

The time point tag for this specimen amounts to: about 28 days (+/-7) after the second vaccine dose. AZD1222 recipients with second doses at about 4 weeks or about 12 weeks were pooled, because spike-specific TCR depth and breadth did not differ between schedules. The vaccinee samples were drawn from two UK trials, COV001 and COV002, one of which was a single-blind randomized controlled phase 2/3 trial testing AZD1222 (ChAdOx1 nCoV-19) in healthy adults. For TCRbeta chain sequencing, PBMC samples from trial participants were taken at day 0 and at day 28 after the second dose. The germline V gene encodes CDR1 SGHVS and CDR2 FQNEAQ. The cysteine opens and the phenylalanine closes a CDR3 of 15 amino acids. Only the CDR3 DNA stays, 45 bases, in frame from base 1. Cut back by 7 bases and 5 bases, the V and J ends lie 20 bases apart. The CDR3 regions of human TCRbeta chains were subjected to immunosequencing. As for the authors' bioinformatics: Repertoire TCRs were checked for matches against a reference library of SARS-CoV-2-specific TCRs that had been generated using the MIRA antigen-specificity platform. Breadth was defined as the fraction of unique TCRs that were SARS-CoV-2-associated. Depth was defined as the fraction of total T cells that were SARS-CoV-2-associated. Using the MIRA data, each spike-specific TCR was assigned both to the spike region to which the TCR was reactive and to a CD4 or CD8 class. Log10-transformed breadth and depth values were compared by one-way ANOVA with Sidak's multiple comparisons tests. TCRdb limited this immuneACCESS table to in-frame rearrangements with V and J called. A share of clones is missing; checked studies link under half to unresolved V genes, and the rest is unexplained. Clonal size and the V and J genes are those of that table, whereas D and trimming came from the DNA. This sample lists tens of thousands of clones; 80% to 95% were detected once. The ten largest clones capture roughly 3% of the sample.

The TCR sequence derives from an adult who received the AZD1222 COVID-19 vaccine. The rearrangement joined TRBV7-8 to TRBJ1-1; 5 matching bases give a weak D call of TRBD1. The specimen comprised peripheral blood, sampled 28 days after the second AZD1222 dose. The CDR3 region has the sequence CASNLVEGPVTEAFF. The DNA is TGTGCCAGCAACCTAGTGGAGGGGCCTGTAACTGAAGCTTTCTTT.